The T cell receptor (beta chain) under discussion was sequenced for a study of blood T cell repertoires in COVID-19. About the study: T cells, B-cell-depleted T cells, or PBMCs provided the cDNA or gDNA that served as material.

The CDR3 consists of 14 residues. CDR1 is MNHEY, CDR2 SVGEGT, per germline. The V end lost 4 bases, the J end lost 0 bases, and 7 bases lay between the germline ends. As originally analysed: Quantification of nucleated cells was approximated via reference gene primer amplification. Assay: immunoSEQ multiplex PCR; the TCRdb copy retains only in-frame clones and omits some. V, J and clone size were drawn from that table, and D and trimming were deduced from the DNA. The data hold tens of thousands of clones, with roughly 76% observed a single time. This clone was recorded a few times. V gene TRBV6-2 or TRBV6-3 combines with J gene TRBJ1-3; D may be TRBD1 (5 bases). The specimen sequenced was peripheral blood. The sequence came from a woman aged 80 or older with active or convalescent COVID-19. The CDR3: CASSSTVSGNTIYF. Here the CDR3 DNA reads TGTGCCAGCAGTTCGACAGTCTCTGGAAACACCATATATTTT.